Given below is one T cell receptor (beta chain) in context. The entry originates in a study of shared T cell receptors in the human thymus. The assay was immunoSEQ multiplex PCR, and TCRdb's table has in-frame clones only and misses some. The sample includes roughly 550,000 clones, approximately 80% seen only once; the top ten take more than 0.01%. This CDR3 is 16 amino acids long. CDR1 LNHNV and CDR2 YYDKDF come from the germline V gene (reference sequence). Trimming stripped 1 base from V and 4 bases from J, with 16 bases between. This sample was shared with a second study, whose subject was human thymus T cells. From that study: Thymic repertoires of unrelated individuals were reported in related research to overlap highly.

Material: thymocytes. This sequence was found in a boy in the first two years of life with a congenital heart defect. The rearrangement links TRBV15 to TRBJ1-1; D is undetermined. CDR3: CATSRVDLFEGTEAFF. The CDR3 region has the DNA TGTGCCACCAGCAGAGTCGACCTATTCGAGGGCACTGAAGCTTTCTTT.